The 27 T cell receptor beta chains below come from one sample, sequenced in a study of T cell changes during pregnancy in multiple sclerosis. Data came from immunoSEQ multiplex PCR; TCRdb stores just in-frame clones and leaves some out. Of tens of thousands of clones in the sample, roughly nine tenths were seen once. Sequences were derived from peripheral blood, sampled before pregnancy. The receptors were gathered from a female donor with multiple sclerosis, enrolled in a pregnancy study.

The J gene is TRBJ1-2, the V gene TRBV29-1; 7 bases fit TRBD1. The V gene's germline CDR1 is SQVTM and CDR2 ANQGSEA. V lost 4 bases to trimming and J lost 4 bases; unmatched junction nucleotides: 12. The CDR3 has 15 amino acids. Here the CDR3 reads CSVGVPTGEVYGYTF. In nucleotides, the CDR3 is TGCAGCGTTGGGGTCCCCACAGGGGAAGTCTATGGCTACACCTTC.

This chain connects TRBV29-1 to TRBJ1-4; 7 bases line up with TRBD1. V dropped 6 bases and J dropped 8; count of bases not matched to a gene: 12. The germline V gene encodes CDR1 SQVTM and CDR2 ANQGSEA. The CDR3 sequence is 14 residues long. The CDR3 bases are TGCAGCGTCCACATGACAGGGTATGAAGAAAAACTGTTTTTT. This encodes CSVHMTGYEEKLFF.

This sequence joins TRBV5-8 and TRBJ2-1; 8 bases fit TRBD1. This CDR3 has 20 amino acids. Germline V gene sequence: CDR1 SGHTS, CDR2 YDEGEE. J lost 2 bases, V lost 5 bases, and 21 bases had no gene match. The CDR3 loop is CASSSPPGQASLVTYNEQFF. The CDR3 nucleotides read TGTGCCAGCAGTTCCCCACCGGGACAGGCGTCGCTCGTAACCTACAATGAGCAGTTCTTC.

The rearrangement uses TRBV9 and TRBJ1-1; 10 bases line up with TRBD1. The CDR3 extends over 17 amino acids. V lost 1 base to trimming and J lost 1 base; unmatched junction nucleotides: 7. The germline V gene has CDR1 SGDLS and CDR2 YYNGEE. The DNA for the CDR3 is TGTGCCAGCAGCGTATGGGACAGGGGTGTGCGGAACACTGAAGCTTTCTTT. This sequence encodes CASSVWDRGVRNTEAFF.

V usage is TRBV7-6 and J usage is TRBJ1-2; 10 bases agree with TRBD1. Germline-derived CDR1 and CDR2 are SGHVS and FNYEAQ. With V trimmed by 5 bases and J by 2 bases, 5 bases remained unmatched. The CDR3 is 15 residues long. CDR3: CASSARTGGNYGYTF. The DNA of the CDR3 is TGTGCCAGCAGCGCCCGGACAGGGGGAAACTATGGCTACACCTTC.

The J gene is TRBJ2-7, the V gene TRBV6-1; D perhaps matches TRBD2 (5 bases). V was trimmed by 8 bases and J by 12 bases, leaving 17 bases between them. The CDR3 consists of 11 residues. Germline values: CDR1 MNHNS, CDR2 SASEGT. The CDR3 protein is CASVSYGLSYF. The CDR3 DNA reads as TGTGCCAGCGTTAGCTACGGACTCTCGTACTTC.

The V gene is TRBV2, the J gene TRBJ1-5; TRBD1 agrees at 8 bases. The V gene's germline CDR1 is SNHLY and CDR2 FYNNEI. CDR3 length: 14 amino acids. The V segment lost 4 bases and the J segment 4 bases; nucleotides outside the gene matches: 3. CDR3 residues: CASSATGGNQPQHF. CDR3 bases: TGTGCCAGCAGTGCAACAGGGGGGAATCAGCCCCAGCATTTT. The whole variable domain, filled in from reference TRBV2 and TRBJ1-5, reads EPEVTQTPSHQVTQMGQEVILRCVPISNHLYFYWYRQILGQKVEFLVSFYNNEISEKSEIFDDQFSVERPDGSNFTLKIRSTKLEDSAMYFCASSATGGNQPQHFGDGTRLSIL.

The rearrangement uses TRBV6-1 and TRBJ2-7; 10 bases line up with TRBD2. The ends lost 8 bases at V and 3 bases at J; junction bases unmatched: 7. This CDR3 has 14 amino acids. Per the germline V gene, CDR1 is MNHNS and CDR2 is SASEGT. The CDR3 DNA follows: TGTGCCAGCGGGAGCGGGAGGGTGGACTACGAGCAGTACTTC. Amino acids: CASGSGRVDYEQYF.

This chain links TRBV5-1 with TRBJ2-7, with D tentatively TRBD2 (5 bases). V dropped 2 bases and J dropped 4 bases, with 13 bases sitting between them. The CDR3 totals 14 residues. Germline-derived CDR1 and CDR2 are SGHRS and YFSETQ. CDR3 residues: CASSFPSLGYEQYF. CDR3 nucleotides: TGCGCCAGCAGCTTTCCTAGCTTGGGGTACGAGCAGTACTTC.

The CDR3: CASSEGWDFLTWGYTF. The CDR3 DNA follows: TGTGCCAGCAGTGAAGGCTGGGACTTTCTTACGTGGGGCTACACCTTC. This chain links TRBV6-1 with TRBJ1-2, with TRBD1 as a possible D gene (5 bases). Germline lookup yields CDR1 MNHNS and CDR2 SASEGT. CDR3 length: 16 amino acids. Trimming pared 1 base from V and 8 bases from J, leaving 20 bases between.

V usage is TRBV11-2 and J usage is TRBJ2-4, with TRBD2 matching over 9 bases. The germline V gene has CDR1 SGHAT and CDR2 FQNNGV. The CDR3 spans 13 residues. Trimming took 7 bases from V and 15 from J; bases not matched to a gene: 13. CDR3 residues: CASNNPGTSHRYF. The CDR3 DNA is TGTGCCAGCAACAACCCCGGGACTAGCCATCGGTACTTC.

CDR3 DNA sequence: TGTGCCAGCAGTCCCGGGCTAGCGGGAGGGTACGAGCAGTACTTC. This gives the protein CASSPGLAGGYEQYF. This chain links TRBV6-6 with TRBJ2-7; 12 nucleotides align to TRBD2. The CDR3 is made up of 15 amino acids. In germline, CDR1 is MNHNY, CDR2 SVGAGI (reference sequence). The V segment lost 5 bases and the J segment 4 bases; nucleotides outside the gene matches: 6.

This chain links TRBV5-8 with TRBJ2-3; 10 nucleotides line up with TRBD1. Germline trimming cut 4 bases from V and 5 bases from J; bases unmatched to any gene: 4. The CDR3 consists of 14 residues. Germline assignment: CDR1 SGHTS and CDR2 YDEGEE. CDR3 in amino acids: CASSIGQGGDTQYF. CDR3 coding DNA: TGTGCCAGCAGCATCGGACAGGGGGGAGATACGCAGTATTTT.

As DNA, the CDR3 is TGTGCCAGCTCACCAGCGAGAGGACTTACCAATGAGCAGTTCTTC. It codes for CASSPARGLTNEQFF. The chain is built from TRBV18 and TRBJ2-1, with a weak D call TRBD2 (5 bases). The CDR3 is 15 residues long. The V and J ends lost 2 bases and 6 bases respectively, with 14 bases between them. Germline loops: CDR1 KGHSH, CDR2 LQKENI.

CDR3 DNA sequence: TGTGCCAGCAGTGAAGCGCTTCGCGGGACCCAGTACTTC. It codes for CASSEALRGTQYF. The chain joins TRBV6-1 to TRBJ2-5, with D unresolved. The CDR3 consists of 13 residues. CDR1 is MNHNS, CDR2 SASEGT, per germline. With 0 bases removed from V and 7 bases from J, the gap between germline ends came to 9 bases.

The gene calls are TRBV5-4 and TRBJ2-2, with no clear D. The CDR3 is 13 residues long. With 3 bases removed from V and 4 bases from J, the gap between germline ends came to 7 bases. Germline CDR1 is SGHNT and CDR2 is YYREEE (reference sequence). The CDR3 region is CASSSRGTGELFF. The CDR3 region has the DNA TGTGCCAGCAGCTCGCGTGGCACCGGGGAGCTGTTTTTT.

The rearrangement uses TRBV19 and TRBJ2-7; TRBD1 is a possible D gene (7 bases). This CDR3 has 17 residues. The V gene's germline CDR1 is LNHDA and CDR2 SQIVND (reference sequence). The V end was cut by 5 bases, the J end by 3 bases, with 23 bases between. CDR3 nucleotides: TGTGCCAGTAGTTATCGCATGACTAGGGACAGCTTCTACGAGCAGTACTTC. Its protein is CASSYRMTRDSFYEQYF.

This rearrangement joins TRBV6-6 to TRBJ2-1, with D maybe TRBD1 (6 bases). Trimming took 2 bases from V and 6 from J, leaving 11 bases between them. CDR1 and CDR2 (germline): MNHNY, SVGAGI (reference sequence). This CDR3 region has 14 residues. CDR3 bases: TGTGCCAGCAGTTACCCCCAGGGGTTCAATGAGCAGTTCTTC. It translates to CASSYPQGFNEQFF.

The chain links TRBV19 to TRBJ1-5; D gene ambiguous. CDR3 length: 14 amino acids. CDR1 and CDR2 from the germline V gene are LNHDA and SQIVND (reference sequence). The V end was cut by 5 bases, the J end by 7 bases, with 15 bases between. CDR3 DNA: TGTGCCAGTAGTCCCCAAACAGATGGACAGCCCCAGCATTTT. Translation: CASSPQTDGQPQHF.

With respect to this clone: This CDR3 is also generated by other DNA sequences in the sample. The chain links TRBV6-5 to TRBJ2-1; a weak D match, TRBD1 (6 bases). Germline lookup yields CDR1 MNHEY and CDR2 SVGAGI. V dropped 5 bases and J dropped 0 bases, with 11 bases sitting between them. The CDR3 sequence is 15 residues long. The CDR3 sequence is CASSTTGSSYNEQFF. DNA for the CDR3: TGTGCCAGCAGTACTACAGGGAGCTCCTACAATGAGCAGTTCTTC.

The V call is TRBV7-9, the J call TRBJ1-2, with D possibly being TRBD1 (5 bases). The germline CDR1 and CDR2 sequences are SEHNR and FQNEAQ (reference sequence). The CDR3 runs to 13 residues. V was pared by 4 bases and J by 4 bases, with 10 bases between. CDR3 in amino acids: CASSSPGPYGYTF. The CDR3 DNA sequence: TGTGCCAGCAGCTCGCCAGGGCCCTATGGCTACACCTTC. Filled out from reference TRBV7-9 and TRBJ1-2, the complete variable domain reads DTGVSQNPRHKITKRGQNVTFRCDPISEHNRLYWYRQTLGQGPEFLTYFQNEAQLEKSRLLSDRFSAERPKGSFSTLEIQRTEQGDSAMYLCASSSPGPYGYTFGSGTRLTVV.

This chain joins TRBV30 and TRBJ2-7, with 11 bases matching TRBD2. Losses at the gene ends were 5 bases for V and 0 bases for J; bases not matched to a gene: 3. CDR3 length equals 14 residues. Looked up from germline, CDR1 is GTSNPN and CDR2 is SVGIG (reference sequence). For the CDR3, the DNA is TGTGCCTGGGGGACTAGCGGAATCTCCTACGAGCAGTACTTC. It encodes CAWGTSGISYEQYF.

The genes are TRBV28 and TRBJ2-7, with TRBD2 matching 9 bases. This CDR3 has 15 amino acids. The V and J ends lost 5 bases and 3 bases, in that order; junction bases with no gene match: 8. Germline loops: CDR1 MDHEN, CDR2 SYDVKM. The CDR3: CASSPPAGGIYEQYF. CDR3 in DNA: TGTGCCAGCAGTCCTCCGGCGGGAGGGATCTACGAGCAGTACTTC.

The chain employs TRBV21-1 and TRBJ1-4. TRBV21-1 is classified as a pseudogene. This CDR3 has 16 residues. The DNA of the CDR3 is TGTGCCAGCAGCAAATCCCCGGTCGAGGCTAATGAAAAACTGTTTTTT. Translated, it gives CASSKSPVEANEKLFF.

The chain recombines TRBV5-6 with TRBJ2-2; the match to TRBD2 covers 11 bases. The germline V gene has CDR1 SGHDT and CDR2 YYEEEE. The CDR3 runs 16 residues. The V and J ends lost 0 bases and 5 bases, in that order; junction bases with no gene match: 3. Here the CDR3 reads CASSLERTSGTGELFF. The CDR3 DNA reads TGTGCCAGCAGCTTGGAGCGGACTAGCGGGACCGGGGAGCTGTTTTTT. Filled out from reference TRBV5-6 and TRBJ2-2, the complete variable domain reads DAGVTQSPTHLIKTRGQQVTLRCSPKSGHDTVSWYQQALGQGPQFIFQYYEEEERQRGNFPDRFSGHQFPNYSSELNVNALLLGDSALYLCASSLERTSGTGELFFGEGSRLTVL.

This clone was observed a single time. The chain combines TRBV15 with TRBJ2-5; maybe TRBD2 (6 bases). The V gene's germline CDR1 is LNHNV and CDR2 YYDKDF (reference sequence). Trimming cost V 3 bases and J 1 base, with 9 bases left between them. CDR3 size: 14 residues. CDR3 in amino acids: CATSSRDSQETQYF. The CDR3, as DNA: TGTGCCACCAGCAGTCGGGACTCCCAAGAGACCCAGTACTTC.

The CDR3 bases are TGTGCCAGCAGCTTACGGGACTACGATTCGCATGAGCAGTTCTTC. Its translation is CASSLRDYDSHEQFF. This chain connects TRBV7-2 to TRBJ2-1, with 7 nucleotides matching TRBD2. The germline V gene encodes CDR1 SGHTA and CDR2 FQGNSA. This CDR3 contains 15 residues. Trimming removed 2 bases from V and 8 bases from J; junction bases left unmatched: 9. The full variable domain, in which reference TRBV7-2 and TRBJ2-1 provide the parts outside the CDR3, is GAGVSQSPSNKVTEKGKDVELRCDPISGHTALYWYRQSLGQGLEFLIYFQGNSAPDKSGLPSDRFSAERTGGSVSTLTIQRTQQEDSAVYLCASSLRDYDSHEQFFGPGTRLTVL.